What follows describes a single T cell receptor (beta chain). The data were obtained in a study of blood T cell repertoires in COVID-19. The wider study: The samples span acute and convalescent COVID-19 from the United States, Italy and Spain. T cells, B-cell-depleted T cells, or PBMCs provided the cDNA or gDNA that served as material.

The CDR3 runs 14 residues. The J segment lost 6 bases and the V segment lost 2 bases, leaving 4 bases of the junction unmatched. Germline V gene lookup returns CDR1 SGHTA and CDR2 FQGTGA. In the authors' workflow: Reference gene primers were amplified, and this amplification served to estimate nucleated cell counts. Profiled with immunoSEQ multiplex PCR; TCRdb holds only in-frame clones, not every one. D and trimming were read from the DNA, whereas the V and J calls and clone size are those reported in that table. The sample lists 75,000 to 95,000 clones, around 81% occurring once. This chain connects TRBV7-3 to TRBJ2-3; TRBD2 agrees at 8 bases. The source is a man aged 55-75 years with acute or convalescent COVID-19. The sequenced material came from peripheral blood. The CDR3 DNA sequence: TGTGCCAGCAGCTTAGGTAGCGGGGCGGATACGCAGTATTTT. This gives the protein CASSLGSGADTQYF.